A selection of T cell receptor beta chains follows, all from one sample in a study of blood T cell repertoires in COVID-19. Data came from immunoSEQ multiplex PCR; TCRdb stores just in-frame clones and leaves some out. The table records tens of thousands of clones, about nine tenths of them present only once. The sequencing input was peripheral blood. These receptors originate from an older woman with active or convalescent COVID-19. The CDR3 runs from the conserved cysteine through the conserved F or W. D genes are given only for firm matches. A row's size may be missing; if present it is once, few, many or a size class.

TRBJ2-1 NA NA TRBV6-5 CASSYEAGRYNEQFF TGTGCCAGCAGTTACGAGGCGGGCCGCTACAATGAGCAGTTCTTC
TRBJ1-1 NA NA TRBV30 CACQSVRGTEAFF TGTGCCTGCCAGAGCGTTCGAGGGACTGAAGCTTTCTTT
TRBJ1-2 NA NA TRBV2 CASSEGERDGYTF TGTGCCAGCAGTGAAGGGGAGCGCGATGGCTACACCTTC
TRBJ2-3 NA NA TRBV3-1/TRBV3-2 CASSERSTDTQYF TGTGCCAGCAGCGAACGGAGCACAGATACGCAGTATTTT
TRBJ2-1 NA NA TRBV6-1 CASSENGAGRQFF TGTGCCAGCAGTGAAAATGGAGCAGGGCGGCAGTTCTTC
TRBJ2-1 TRBD2 NA TRBV28 CASSLGGGDWNEQFF TGTGCCAGCAGTTTGGGCGGGGGGGATTGGAATGAGCAGTTCTTC
TRBJ2-1 NA NA TRBV10-3 CAISGDTDNEQFF TGTGCCATCAGTGGCGACACCGACAATGAGCAGTTCTTC
TRBJ2-1 NA NA TRBV5-4 CASSLDVFYNEQFF TGTGCCAGCAGCTTGGATGTCTTTTACAATGAGCAGTTCTTC
TRBJ1-5 NA once TRBV28 CASFQGNQPQHF TGTGCCAGCTTTCAGGGGAATCAGCCCCAGCATTTT
TRBJ2-1 TRBD2 NA TRBV5-1 CASSFAGGTNEQFF TGCGCCAGCAGCTTCGCGGGAGGGACCAATGAGCAGTTCTTC
TRBJ1-5 NA NA TRBV7-8 CASSLGVASNQPQHF TGTGCCAGCAGCTTAGGGGTAGCTAGCAATCAGCCCCAGCATTTT
TRBJ1-1 NA NA TRBV10-3 CAISFSQNTEAFF TGTGCCATCAGCTTTAGTCAGAACACTGAAGCTTTCTTT
TRBJ1-1 NA NA TRBV10-1 CASSEGQNTEAFF TGCGCCAGCAGTGAGGGGCAGAACACTGAAGCTTTCTTT
TRBJ2-1 NA NA TRBV6-5 CASSPSGLSYNEQFF TGTGCCAGCAGTCCGAGCGGGCTTTCCTACAATGAGCAGTTCTTC
TRBJ1-3 NA NA TRBV30 CAFNRDSGNTIYF TGTGCCTTCAACCGGGACTCTGGAAACACCATATATTTT
TRBJ1-2 TRBD1 NA TRBV7-8 CASSLDRPYGYTF TGTGCCAGCAGCTTGGACAGGCCCTATGGCTACACCTTC
TRBJ2-5 NA NA TRBV10-3 CAISDMAKETQYF TGTGCCATCAGTGATATGGCAAAAGAGACCCAGTACTTC